A selection of T cell receptor beta chains follows, all from one sample in a study of Graves' ophthalmopathy and Graves' hyperthyroidism. TCRdb reprocessed the multiplex PCR reads with MiXCR, giving one entry per CDR3 protein. Among approximately 380,000 distinct CDR3 sequences listed, more than 20% were seen once. The specimen was peripheral blood. The receptors stem from a woman younger than 30 with stable Graves' hyperthyroidism. Each CDR3 is given with its conserved first and last residue.

CDR3 length,V gene,J gene,CDR3 protein
13,TRBV24-1,TRBJ2-2,CATMGQGGGELFF
14,TRBV20-1,TRBJ2-7,CSVFRLARTYEQYF
14,TRBV4-3,TRBJ2-2,CASSQEGRTGELFF
17,TRBV6-1,TRBJ1-1,CASSAGRVFAKNTEAFF
18,TRBV11-2,TRBJ2-7,CASSLGLAGGRLFHEQYF
15,TRBV12-3/TRBV12-4,TRBJ1-5,CASRQTGGVAQPQHF
15,TRBV6-1,TRBJ2-2,CARSETRANTGELFF
15,TRBV12-3/TRBV12-4,TRBJ2-7,CASSPGWGAFYEQYF
15,TRBV11-2,TRBJ2-7,CASSQGTGKVYEQYF
12,TRBV12-3/TRBV12-4,TRBJ2-5,CASSPEEETQYF
13,TRBV6-1,TRBJ2-7,CASSRVVQRGQYF
15,TRBV15,TRBJ1-1,CATSSRDTGNTEAFF
15,TRBV11-2,TRBJ2-7,CASSLPSGSAYEQYF
15,TRBV27,TRBJ2-7,CASSQVAIRSYEQYF
13,TRBV6-2/TRBV6-3,TRBJ2-2,CASSSHRDRELFF
15,TRBV5-1,TRBJ2-7,CASSLGDRNRYEQYF
15,TRBV20-1,TRBJ1-5,CSAKIWGVGNQPQHF
13,TRBV29-1,TRBJ1-1,CSALGQANTEAFF
13,TRBV6-1,TRBJ1-5,CASTRQGNQPQHF
18,TRBV27,TRBJ1-5,CASSPIVLPLRSNQPQHF
14,TRBV27,TRBJ2-2,CASRLGVVGGELFF
15,TRBV20-1,TRBJ2-7,CSARPLADTSYEQYF
14,TRBV5-1,TRBJ2-7,CASSLKPSPYEQYF
15,TRBV6-1,TRBJ2-5,CASRGDRGQQETQYF
14,TRBV29-1,TRBJ2-7,CSVEVPGLIYEQYF
16,TRBV10-3,TRBJ1-1,CAISELPGQGGTEAFF
13,TRBV2,TRBJ2-5,CASETSGRETQYF
14,TRBV15,TRBJ1-5,CATSRDLGNQPQHF
15,TRBV10-3,TRBJ1-5,CAISSTGTGYQPQHF
15,TRBV19,TRBJ2-7,CASSMRREASYEQYF
16,TRBV6-5,TRBJ2-6,CASNTGGRPGANVLTF
12,TRBV6-1,TRBJ2-5,CASKAGRETQYF
15,TRBV4-1,TRBJ2-7,CASSQAGTAAYEQYF
13,TRBV7-2,TRBJ1-1,CASSLDLSTEAFF
14,TRBV9,TRBJ2-2,CASSRDLLTGELFF
15,TRBV7-2,TRBJ2-1,CASSLGLTTYNEQFF
20,TRBV6-2/TRBV6-3,TRBJ2-7,CASSHLVDRPLAGKYYEQYF
15,TRBV9,TRBJ1-6,CASSVGGTADSPLHF
16,TRBV10-3,TRBJ1-1,CAISESSRTGNTEAFF
11,TRBV7-9,TRBJ2-7,CASSPDYEQYF
15,TRBV2,TRBJ2-7,CASSRDFRLAYEQYF